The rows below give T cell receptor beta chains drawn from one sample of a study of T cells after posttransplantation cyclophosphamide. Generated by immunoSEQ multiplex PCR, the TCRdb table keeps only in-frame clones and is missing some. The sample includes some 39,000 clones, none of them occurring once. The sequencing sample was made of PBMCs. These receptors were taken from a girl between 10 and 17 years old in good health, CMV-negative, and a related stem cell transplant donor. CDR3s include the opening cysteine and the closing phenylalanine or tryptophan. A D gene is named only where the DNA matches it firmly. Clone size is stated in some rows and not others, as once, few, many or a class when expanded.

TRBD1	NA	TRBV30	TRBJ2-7	CAWTPGQGLIYEQYF	TGTGCCTGGACGCCCGGACAGGGACTCATCTACGAGCAGTACTTC
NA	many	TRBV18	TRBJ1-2	CASSPQGLTPSYGYTF	TGTGCCAGCTCACCGCAGGGTCTCACCCCCTCCTATGGCTACACCTTC
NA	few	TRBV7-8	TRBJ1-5	CASSLAGNSNQPQHF	TGTGCCAGCAGCTTGGCAGGGAATAGCAATCAGCCCCAGCATTTT
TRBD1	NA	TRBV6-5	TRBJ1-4	CASRRQGATNEKLFF	TGTGCCAGCAGGCGGCAGGGGGCGACTAATGAAAAACTGTTTTTT
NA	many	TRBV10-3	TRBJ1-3	CAIRSQEDRPSGNTIYF	TGTGCCATCAGGAGTCAGGAGGATCGTCCATCGGGAAACACCATATATTTT
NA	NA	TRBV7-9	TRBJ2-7	CASSFSGEQYF	TGTGCCAGCAGCTTCTCCGGGGAGCAGTACTTC
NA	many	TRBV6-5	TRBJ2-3	CASSRKGGTDTQYF	TGTGCCAGCAGTAGGAAGGGGGGCACAGATACGCAGTATTTT
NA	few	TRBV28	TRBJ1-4	CASSLLGRANEKLFF	TGTGCCAGCAGTTTACTGGGCCGAGCTAATGAAAAACTGTTTTTT
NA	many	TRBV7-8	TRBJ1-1	CASSLLGDTEAFF	TGTGCCAGCAGCTTACTCGGGGACACTGAAGCTTTCTTT
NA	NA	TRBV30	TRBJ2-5	CAWSAGQNQETQYF	TGTGCCTGGAGTGCAGGACAGAACCAAGAGACCCAGTACTTC
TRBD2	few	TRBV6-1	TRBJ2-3	CASSETLLAASTDTQYF	TGTGCCAGCAGTGAGACATTACTAGCGGCAAGCACAGATACGCAGTATTTT
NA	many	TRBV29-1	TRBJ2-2	CSVITEDTGELFF	TGCAGCGTTATTACTGAGGACACCGGGGAGCTGTTTTTT
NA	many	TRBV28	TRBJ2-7	CASTPVGQSSYEQYF	TGTGCCAGCACCCCGGTGGGGCAGAGCTCCTACGAGCAGTACTTC
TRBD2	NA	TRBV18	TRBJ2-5	CASSPERGTQYF	TGTGCCAGCTCACCAGAGCGGGGGACCCAGTACTTC
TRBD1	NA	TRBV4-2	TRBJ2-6	CASSQGGLGQGSGANVLTF	TGTGCCAGCAGCCAAGGAGGGTTGGGACAGGGCTCTGGGGCCAACGTCCTGACTTTC
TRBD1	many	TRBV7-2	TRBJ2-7	CASSLMGTGILSYEQYF	TGTGCCAGCAGCTTGATGGGGACAGGGATTCTCTCCTACGAGCAGTACTTC
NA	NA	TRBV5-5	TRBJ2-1	CASSLPAYNEQFF	TGTGCCAGCAGCTTGCCAGCCTACAATGAGCAGTTCTTC
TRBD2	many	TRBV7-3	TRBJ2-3	CASSSTSGATDTQYF	TGTGCCAGCAGCTCGACTAGCGGGGCCACAGATACGCAGTATTTT
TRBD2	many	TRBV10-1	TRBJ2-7	CASSESRTSGRNEQYF	TGCGCCAGCAGTGAGTCGCGGACTAGCGGGAGAAACGAGCAGTACTTC
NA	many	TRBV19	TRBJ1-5	CASSPGGREPQHF	TGTGCCAGTAGTCCGGGGGGGCGGGAGCCCCAGCATTTT
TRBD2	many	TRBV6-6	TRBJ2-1	CASRLSLAGVDNEQFF	TGTGCCAGCAGGTTAAGCTTAGCGGGGGTTGACAATGAGCAGTTCTTC
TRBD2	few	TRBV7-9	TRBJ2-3	CASSSPGTSPGDTQYF	TGTGCCAGCAGCTCCCCCGGGACTAGCCCCGGGGATACGCAGTATTTT
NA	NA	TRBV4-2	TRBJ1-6	CASSQDLRGSPLHF	TGTGCCAGCAGCCAAGACCTCAGGGGTTCACCCCTCCACTTT
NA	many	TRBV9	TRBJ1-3	CASSVDTTSSGNTIYF	TGTGCCAGCAGCGTAGACACGACAAGCTCTGGAAACACCATATATTTT
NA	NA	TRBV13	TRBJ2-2	CASSRQGNTGELFF	TGTGCCAGCAGCCGACAAGGCAACACCGGGGAGCTGTTTTTT
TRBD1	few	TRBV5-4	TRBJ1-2	CASIKQGAEGYTF	TGTGCCAGCATAAAACAGGGGGCAGAAGGCTACACCTTC
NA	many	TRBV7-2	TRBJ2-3	CASSLSFTDTQYF	TGTGCCAGCAGCTTAAGCTTCACAGATACGCAGTATTTT
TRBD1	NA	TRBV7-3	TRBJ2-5	CASSPKGQGAWETQYF	TGTGCCAGCAGCCCAAAGGGGCAGGGGGCCTGGGAGACCCAGTACTTC
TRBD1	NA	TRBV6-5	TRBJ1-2	CASRIGQGGYGYTF	TGTGCCAGCCGAATCGGACAGGGTGGCTATGGCTACACCTTC
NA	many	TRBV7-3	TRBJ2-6	CASRDRQAGANVLTF	TGTGCCAGCAGGGACAGACAGGCTGGGGCCAACGTCCTGACTTTC
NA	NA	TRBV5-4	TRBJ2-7	CASSLGASVSYEQYF	TGTGCCAGCAGCTTGGGTGCATCAGTCTCCTACGAGCAGTACTTC
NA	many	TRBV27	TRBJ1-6	CASSFGQNSYNSPLHF	TGTGCCAGCAGTTTTGGACAGAACTCCTATAATTCACCCCTCCACTTT
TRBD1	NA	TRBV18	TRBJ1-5	CASSPRDRDQPQHF	TGTGCCAGCTCACCTCGAGACAGGGATCAGCCCCAGCATTTT
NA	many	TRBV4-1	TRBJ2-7	CASSQEPRGVYEQYF	TGCGCCAGCAGCCAAGAACCCAGGGGGGTCTACGAGCAGTACTTC
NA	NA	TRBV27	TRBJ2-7	CASSLSSGDSSYEQYF	TGTGCCAGCAGTTTATCGTCGGGAGACAGCTCCTACGAGCAGTACTTC
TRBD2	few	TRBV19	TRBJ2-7	CASSIGTSGVHEQYF	TGTGCCAGTAGTATCGGCACTAGCGGGGTCCACGAGCAGTACTTC
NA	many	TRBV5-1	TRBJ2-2	CASSLAWFRGTGELFF	TGCGCCAGCAGCTTGGCCTGGTTCCGGGGCACCGGGGAGCTGTTTTTT
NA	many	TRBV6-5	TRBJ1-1	CASSYRRETEAFF	TGTGCCAGCAGCTACCGGAGGGAGACTGAAGCTTTCTTT
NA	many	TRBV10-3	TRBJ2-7	CAISESRAYEQYF	TGTGCCATCAGTGAGTCGCGGGCCTACGAGCAGTACTTC
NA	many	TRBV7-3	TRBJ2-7	CASSPTGSYEQYF	TGTGCCAGCAGTCCTACAGGGTCCTACGAGCAGTACTTC
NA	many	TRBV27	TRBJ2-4	CASSLSSGANIQYF	TGTGCCAGCAGTTTGAGTTCAGGGGCCAACATTCAGTACTTC
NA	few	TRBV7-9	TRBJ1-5	CASSLGLQPQHF	TGTGCCAGCAGCTTAGGGCTTCAGCCCCAGCATTTT
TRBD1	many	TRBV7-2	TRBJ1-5	CASSSQGGQPQHF	TGTGCCAGCAGCTCCCAGGGGGGTCAGCCCCAGCATTTT
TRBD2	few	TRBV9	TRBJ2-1	CASSVEASGNSEQFF	TGTGCCAGCAGCGTAGAGGCTAGCGGGAACAGTGAGCAGTTCTTC
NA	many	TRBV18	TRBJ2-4	CASSPLQGWAKNIQYF	TGTGCCAGCTCACCTCTACAGGGTTGGGCCAAAAACATTCAGTACTTC
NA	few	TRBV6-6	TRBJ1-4	CASSAGEATNEKLFF	TGTGCCAGCAGTGCTGGGGAGGCAACTAATGAAAAACTGTTTTTT
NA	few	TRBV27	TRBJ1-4	CASSLSSGVGKLFF	TGTGCCAGCAGTTTATCTTCAGGGGTGGGAAAACTGTTTTTT
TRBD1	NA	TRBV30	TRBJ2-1	CAWSRDRVFNEQFF	TGTGCCTGGAGCCGGGACAGGGTTTTCAATGAGCAGTTCTTC
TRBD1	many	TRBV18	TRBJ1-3	CASSPRRTGAGNTIYF	TGTGCCAGCTCACCACGGAGGACAGGGGCTGGAAACACCATATATTTT
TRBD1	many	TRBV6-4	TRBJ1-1	CASSGGDRGRRGEKNTEAFF	TGTGCCAGCAGTGGAGGGGACAGGGGGCGCCGTGGAGAAAAGAACACTGAAGCTTTCTTT